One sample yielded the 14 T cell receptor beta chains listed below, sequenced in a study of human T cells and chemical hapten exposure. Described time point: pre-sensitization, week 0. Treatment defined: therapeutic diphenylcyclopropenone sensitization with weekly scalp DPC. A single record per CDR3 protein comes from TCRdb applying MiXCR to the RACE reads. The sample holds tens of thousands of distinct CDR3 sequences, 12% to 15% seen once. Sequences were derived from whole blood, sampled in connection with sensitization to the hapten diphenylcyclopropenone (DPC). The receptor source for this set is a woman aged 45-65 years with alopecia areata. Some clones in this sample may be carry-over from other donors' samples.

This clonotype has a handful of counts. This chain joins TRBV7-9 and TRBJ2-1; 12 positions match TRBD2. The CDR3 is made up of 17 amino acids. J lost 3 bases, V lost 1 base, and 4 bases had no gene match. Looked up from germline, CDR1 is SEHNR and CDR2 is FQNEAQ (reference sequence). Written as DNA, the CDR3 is TGTGCCAGCAGCTTAGGACTAGCGGGAGTAGGCTACAATGAGCAGTTCTTC. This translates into CASSLGLAGVGYNEQFF.

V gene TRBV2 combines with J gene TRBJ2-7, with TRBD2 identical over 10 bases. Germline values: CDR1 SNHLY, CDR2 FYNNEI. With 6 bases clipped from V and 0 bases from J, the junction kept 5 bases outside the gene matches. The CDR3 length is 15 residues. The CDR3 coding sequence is TGTGCCAGCAGGACGGGACTAGCGAGCTCCTACGAGCAGTACTTC. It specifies CASRTGLASSYEQYF.

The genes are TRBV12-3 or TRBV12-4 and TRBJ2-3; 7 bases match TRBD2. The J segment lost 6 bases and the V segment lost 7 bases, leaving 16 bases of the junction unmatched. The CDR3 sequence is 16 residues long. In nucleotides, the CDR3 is TGTGCCAGCACCTCCTCCCTAGCGGCCTTCTCGGATACGCAGTATTTT. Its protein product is CASTSSLAAFSDTQYF.

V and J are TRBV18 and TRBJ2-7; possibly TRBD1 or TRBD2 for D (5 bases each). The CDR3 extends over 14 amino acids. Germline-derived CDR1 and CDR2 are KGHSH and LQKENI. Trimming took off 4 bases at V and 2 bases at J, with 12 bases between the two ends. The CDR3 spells CASSQPGRAYEQYF. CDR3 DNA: TGTGCCAGCTCACAGCCGGGACGAGCCTACGAGCAGTACTTC.

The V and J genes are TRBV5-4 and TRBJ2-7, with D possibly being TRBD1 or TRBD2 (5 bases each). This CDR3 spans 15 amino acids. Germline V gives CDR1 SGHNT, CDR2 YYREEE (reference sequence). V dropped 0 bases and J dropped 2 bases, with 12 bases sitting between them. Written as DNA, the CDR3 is TGTGCCAGCAGCTTGGCGGGCCGGGACGCCTACGAGCAGTACTTC. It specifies CASSLAGRDAYEQYF.

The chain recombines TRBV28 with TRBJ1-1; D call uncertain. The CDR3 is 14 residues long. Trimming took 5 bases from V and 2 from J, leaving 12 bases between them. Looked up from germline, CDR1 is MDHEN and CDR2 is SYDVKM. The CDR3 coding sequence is TGTGCCAGCAGTCTCCCCCCCGGAAACACTGAAGCTTTCTTT. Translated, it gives CASSLPPGNTEAFF.

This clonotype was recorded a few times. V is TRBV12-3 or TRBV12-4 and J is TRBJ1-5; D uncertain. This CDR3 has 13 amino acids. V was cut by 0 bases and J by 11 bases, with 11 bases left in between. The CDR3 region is CASSLAAPESQHF. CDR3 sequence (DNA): TGTGCCAGCAGTTTAGCCGCCCCAGAGTCCCAGCATTTT.

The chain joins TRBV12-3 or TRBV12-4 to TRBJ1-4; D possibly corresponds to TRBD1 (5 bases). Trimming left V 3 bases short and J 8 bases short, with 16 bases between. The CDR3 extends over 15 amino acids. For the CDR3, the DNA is TGTGCCAGCAGTTTTTACAGGACGGAAGGAGAAAAACTGTTTTTT. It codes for CASSFYRTEGEKLFF.

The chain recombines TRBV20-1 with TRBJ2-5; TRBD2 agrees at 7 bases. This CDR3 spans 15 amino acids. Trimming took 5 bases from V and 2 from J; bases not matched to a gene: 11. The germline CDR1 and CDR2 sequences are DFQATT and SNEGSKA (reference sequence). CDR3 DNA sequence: TGCAGTGCTGGACGTTACGGGACTACACAAGAGACCCAGTACTTC. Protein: CSAGRYGTTQETQYF.

Here the CDR3 reads CASSSNAGNSPLHF. The CDR3 nucleotides are TGTGCCAGCAGCTCGAATGCAGGGAATTCACCCCTCCACTTT. The chain is built from TRBV7-6 and TRBJ1-6, with D tentatively TRBD1 (5 bases). Per the germline V gene, CDR1 is SGHVS and CDR2 is FNYEAQ. The length of the CDR3 is 14 residues. Trimming took off 4 bases at V and 7 bases at J, with 11 bases between the two ends.

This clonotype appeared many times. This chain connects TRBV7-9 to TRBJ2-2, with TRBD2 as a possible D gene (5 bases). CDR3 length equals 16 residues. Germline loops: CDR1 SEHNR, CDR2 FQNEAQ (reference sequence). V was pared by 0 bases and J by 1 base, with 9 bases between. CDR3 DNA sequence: TGTGCCAGCAGCTTAGCGCGAGGGAGGAACACCGGGGAGCTGTTTTTT. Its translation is CASSLARGRNTGELFF. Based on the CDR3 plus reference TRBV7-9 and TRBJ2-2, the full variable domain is DTGVSQNPRHKITKRGQNVTFRCDPISEHNRLYWYRQTLGQGPEFLTYFQNEAQLEKSRLLSDRFSAERPKGSFSTLEIQRTEQGDSAMYLCASSLARGRNTGELFFGEGSRLTVL.

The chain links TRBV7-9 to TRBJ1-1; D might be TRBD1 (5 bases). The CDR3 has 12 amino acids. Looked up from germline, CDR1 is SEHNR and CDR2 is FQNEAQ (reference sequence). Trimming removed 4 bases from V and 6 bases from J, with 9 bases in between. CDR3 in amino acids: CASSSRGSEAFF. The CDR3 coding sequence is TGTGCCAGCAGCTCCCGGGGGTCTGAAGCTTTCTTT.

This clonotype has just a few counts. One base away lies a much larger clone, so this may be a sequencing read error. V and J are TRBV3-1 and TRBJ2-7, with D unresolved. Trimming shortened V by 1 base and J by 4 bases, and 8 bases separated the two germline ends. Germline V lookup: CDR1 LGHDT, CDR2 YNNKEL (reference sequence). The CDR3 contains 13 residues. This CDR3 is CASSQGGRYEQYF. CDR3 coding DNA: TGTGCCAGCAGCCAAGGGGGTAGATACGAGCAGTACTTC.

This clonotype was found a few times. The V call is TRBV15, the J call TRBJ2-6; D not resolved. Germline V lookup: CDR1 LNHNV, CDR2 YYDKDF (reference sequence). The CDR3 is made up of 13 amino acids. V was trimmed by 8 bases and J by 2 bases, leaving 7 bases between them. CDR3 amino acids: CATVRAGANVLTF. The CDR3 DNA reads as TGTGCCACCGTACGGGCTGGGGCCAACGTCCTGACTTTC.